Listed below are T cell receptor beta chains from one sample, sequenced in a study of OX40 agonist ivuxolimab in advanced cancers. Profiling relied on immunoSEQ multiplex PCR, and the TCRdb table lists in-frame clones only, not all of them. The sample lists over 70,000 clones; 86% were seen once. The material was CD4+ or CD8+ T cells sorted from blood, obtained in a trial of the OX40 agonist ivuxolimab. The receptors were gathered from an adult with an advanced solid tumor such as melanoma, head and neck, liver or kidney cancer. Both conserved end residues are part of each CDR3. Clone size is given for some rows only: seen once, a few or many times, or a class if the clone is expanded.

j_gene: TRBJ1-6; v_gene: TRBV5-1; len: 14; abundance: once; CDR3aa: CASSPRDGNSPLHF
j_gene: TRBJ1-1; v_gene: TRBV29-1; len: 12; abundance: -; CDR3aa: CSVGEPNTEAFF
j_gene: TRBJ1-1; v_gene: TRBV4-2; len: 16; abundance: -; CDR3aa: CASSPLGTGGKTEAFF
j_gene: TRBJ1-2; v_gene: TRBV10-1; len: 13; abundance: -; CDR3aa: CASSEGTGKGYTF
j_gene: TRBJ2-1; v_gene: TRBV13; len: 12; abundance: few; CDR3aa: CASRTPGGEQFF
j_gene: TRBJ1-4; v_gene: TRBV6-5; len: 16; abundance: -; CDR3aa: CASSYSQGATNEKLFF
j_gene: TRBJ2-7; v_gene: TRBV18; len: 13; abundance: once; CDR3aa: CASSPPETYEQYF
j_gene: TRBJ2-3; v_gene: TRBV9; len: 13; abundance: -; CDR3aa: CASSGYHTDTQYF
j_gene: TRBJ1-5; v_gene: TRBV30; len: 12; abundance: -; CDR3aa: CAWSTVNQPQHF
j_gene: TRBJ2-2; v_gene: TRBV6-5; len: 14; abundance: -; CDR3aa: CASTRETAMGELFF
j_gene: TRBJ2-7; v_gene: TRBV4-1; len: 14; abundance: -; CDR3aa: CASSRDGAGSEQYF
j_gene: TRBJ2-1; v_gene: TRBV7-6; len: 16; abundance: -; CDR3aa: CASSLTSGPPYNEQFF
j_gene: TRBJ1-1; v_gene: TRBV6-5; len: 14; abundance: -; CDR3aa: CASSYKGKNTEAFF
j_gene: TRBJ1-1; v_gene: TRBV28; len: 13; abundance: -; CDR3aa: CASSPILRTEAFF
j_gene: TRBJ1-2; v_gene: TRBV5-8; len: 15; abundance: -; CDR3aa: CASSFERSGWNGYTF
j_gene: TRBJ2-3; v_gene: TRBV4-1; len: 14; abundance: -; CDR3aa: CASSLTSSTDTQYF
j_gene: TRBJ2-7; v_gene: TRBV25-1; len: 12; abundance: -; CDR3aa: CASSDVSYEQYF
j_gene: TRBJ2-7; v_gene: TRBV7-8; len: 15; abundance: -; CDR3aa: CASSFPQGGIHEQYF
j_gene: TRBJ2-2; v_gene: TRBV5-4; len: 15; abundance: once; CDR3aa: CASRAGLANTGELFF
j_gene: TRBJ2-7; v_gene: TRBV6-5; len: 14; abundance: -; CDR3aa: CASSYSGGFYEQYF
j_gene: TRBJ1-6; v_gene: TRBV6-5; len: 15; abundance: few; CDR3aa: CASSKGQGAYSPLHF
j_gene: TRBJ2-7; v_gene: TRBV5-4; len: 13; abundance: -; CDR3aa: CASSSGLAYEQYF
j_gene: TRBJ2-1; v_gene: TRBV9; len: 15; abundance: -; CDR3aa: CASREGGTGSDEQFF
j_gene: TRBJ1-1; v_gene: TRBV7-9; len: 12; abundance: -; CDR3aa: CASSRQGAEAFF
j_gene: TRBJ1-2; v_gene: TRBV5-1; len: 13; abundance: -; CDR3aa: CASSLEQNYGYTF
j_gene: -; v_gene: TRBV7-2; len: 14; abundance: -; CDR3aa: CASSTSGRAYEQYF
j_gene: TRBJ2-7; v_gene: TRBV19; len: 10; abundance: once; CDR3aa: CAQRGVEQYF
j_gene: TRBJ1-2; v_gene: TRBV6-1; len: 12; abundance: -; CDR3aa: CASSEYGVGYTF
j_gene: TRBJ2-7; v_gene: TRBV7-3; len: 14; abundance: -; CDR3aa: CASRPPGGSGEQYF
j_gene: TRBJ2-7; v_gene: TRBV29-1; len: 13; abundance: once; CDR3aa: CSVIRDSYYEQYF
j_gene: TRBJ1-2; v_gene: TRBV30; len: 13; abundance: -; CDR3aa: CAWLGDRRYGYTF
j_gene: TRBJ1-5; v_gene: TRBV19; len: 13; abundance: -; CDR3aa: CATRDRGNQPQHF
j_gene: TRBJ2-7; v_gene: TRBV20-1; len: 11; abundance: -; CDR3aa: CSVNRGNEQYF
j_gene: -; v_gene: TRBV18; len: 16; abundance: -; CDR3aa: CASSPLSAGSAYEQYF
j_gene: TRBJ2-7; v_gene: TRBV7-9; len: 15; abundance: once; CDR3aa: CASSPFGTGSYEQYF
j_gene: TRBJ2-3; v_gene: TRBV7-3; len: 15; abundance: once; CDR3aa: CASSAKQGAADTQYF
j_gene: TRBJ2-1; v_gene: TRBV18; len: 11; abundance: -; CDR3aa: CASSISNEQFF
j_gene: TRBJ2-5; v_gene: TRBV9; len: 18; abundance: -; CDR3aa: CASSVGAGGYSYQETQYF
j_gene: TRBJ2-5; v_gene: TRBV7-7; len: 15; abundance: few; CDR3aa: CASSLQSGIGQTQYF
j_gene: TRBJ1-5; v_gene: TRBV5-3; len: 14; abundance: -; CDR3aa: CARSLTTDYQPQHF
j_gene: TRBJ2-7; v_gene: TRBV11-3; len: 15; abundance: -; CDR3aa: CASSLRGGSSYEQYF
j_gene: TRBJ2-3; v_gene: TRBV19; len: 13; abundance: -; CDR3aa: CASSPGSTDTQYF
j_gene: TRBJ2-1; v_gene: TRBV11-3; len: 15; abundance: -; CDR3aa: CASSRTSGYNNEQFF
j_gene: TRBJ2-1; v_gene: TRBV10-1; len: 14; abundance: -; CDR3aa: CASSEGSPYNEQFF
j_gene: TRBJ1-1; v_gene: TRBV21-1; len: 13; abundance: few; CDR3aa: CAGIRVLNTEAFF